Following are 32 T cell receptor beta chains from one sample sequenced in a study of molecular identifiers for immune sequencing clone quantification. Via MiXCR, TCRdb re-called the PCR reads, giving one row per CDR3 protein. Found here are over 50,000 distinct CDR3 sequences, about a third of them singletons; the top ten hold about 3.8%. Sample: naive CD8+ T cells from blood, with Jurkat cell RNA spiked in. Subset indicated: FACS-sorted CD8+CD4-CCR7+CD45RA+ naive T cells. These receptors were taken from a human donor in good health. Some libraries in this study had Jurkat cell RNA spiked in.

This clonotype was detected ten times or more. The chain couples TRBV7-9 to TRBJ2-7, with 8 bases aligning to TRBD1. CDR3 length equals 14 residues. Germline V gene lookup returns CDR1 SEHNR and CDR2 FQNEAQ (reference sequence). The J segment lost 6 bases and the V segment lost 5 bases, leaving 9 bases of the junction unmatched. CDR3 DNA: TGTGCCAGCAGCCCGAGGACAGGGCACGGCGAGCAGTACTTC. Translation gives CASSPRTGHGEQYF. Full variable domain (outside the CDR3, taken from reference TRBV7-9 and TRBJ2-7): DTGVSQNPRHKITKRGQNVTFRCDPISEHNRLYWYRQTLGQGPEFLTYFQNEAQLEKSRLLSDRFSAERPKGSFSTLEIQRTEQGDSAMYLCASSPRTGHGEQYFGPGTRLTVT.

Concerning this clonotype: A much larger clone lies a single base off, so this may be a read error. The J gene is TRBJ2-5, the V gene TRBV5-1; a possible D gene is TRBD2 (5 bases). The CDR3 has 14 amino acids. CDR1 and CDR2 from the germline V gene are SGHRS and YFSETQ. CDR3 amino acids: CASSPAGKQETRYF. The CDR3 DNA is TGCGCCAGCAGCCCGGCGGGTAAACAAGAGACCCGGTACTTC.

This clonotype turned up a few times. The chain links TRBV19 to TRBJ1-5; 7 positions match TRBD1. CDR3 length: 12 residues. Germline V gene lookup returns CDR1 LNHDA and CDR2 SQIVND (reference sequence). Germline trimming cut 7 bases from V and 4 bases from J; bases unmatched to any gene: 1. CDR3 DNA: TGTGCCAGTAAGACAGGGAATCAGCCCCAGCATTTT. Its translation is CASKTGNQPQHF. Supplemented by reference TRBV19 and TRBJ1-5, the full variable domain reads DGGITQSPKYLFRKEGQNVTLSCEQNLNHDAMYWYRQDPGQGLRLIYYSQIVNDFQKGDIAEGYSVSREKKESFPLTVTSAQKNPTAFYLCASKTGNQPQHFGDGTRLSIL.

This clonotype was detected many times. J is TRBJ2-3 and V is TRBV9; D remains unclear. Trimming left V 3 bases short and J 8 bases short, with 10 bases between. CDR1 SGDLS and CDR2 YYNGEE come from the germline V gene. This CDR3 contains 12 residues. Written as DNA, the CDR3 is TGTGCCAGCAGCGGCACCGTTGCTACGCAGTATTTT. It encodes CASSGTVATQYF.

The chain carries TRBV10-3 and TRBJ2-3, with 8 nucleotides matching TRBD2. The V gene's germline CDR1 is ENHRY and CDR2 SYGVKD. J lost 4 bases, V lost 6 bases, and 9 bases had no gene match. This CDR3 is built from 15 residues. In DNA, the CDR3 is TGTGCCATCAGACCACTAGCGGAAGAGGCAGATACGCAGTATTTT. This translates into CAIRPLAEEADTQYF.

This clonotype is medium-sized in the sample. The chain joins TRBV28 to TRBJ2-3, with D perhaps matching TRBD1 (5 bases). From germline, CDR1 is MDHEN and CDR2 SYDVKM. V lost 1 base and J lost 4, with 6 bases in between. The CDR3 contains 13 residues. CDR3 protein: CASSLSGPDTQYF. The DNA of the CDR3 is TGTGCCAGCAGTTTATCAGGGCCAGATACGCAGTATTTT. Filled out from reference TRBV28 and TRBJ2-3, the complete variable domain reads DVKVTQSSRYLVKRTGEKVFLECVQDMDHENMFWYRQDPGLGLRLIYFSYDVKMKEKGDIPEGYSVSREKKERFSLILESASTNQTSMYLCASSLSGPDTQYFGPGTRLTVL.

V is TRBV9 and J is TRBJ2-1; D ambiguous. Trimming cost V 3 bases and J 3 bases, with 7 bases left between them. CDR1 is SGDLS and CDR2 is YYNGEE in the germline V gene. The CDR3 consists of 13 residues. The CDR3 nucleotides read TGTGCCAGCAGCGGCCGGGTCTACAATGAGCAGTTCTTC. It specifies CASSGRVYNEQFF.

The V call is TRBV4-2, the J call TRBJ1-1, with D hard to call. Trimming took 0 bases from V and 4 from J, leaving 6 bases between them. Per germline, CDR1 LGHNA and CDR2 YNFKEQ. This CDR3 contains 13 residues. The CDR3: CASSQDLSTEAFF. The DNA for the CDR3 is TGTGCCAGCAGCCAAGACCTAAGCACTGAAGCTTTCTTT.

This clonotype showed up many times. This chain links TRBV7-2 with TRBJ2-4, with a tentative D call TRBD2 (6 bases). CDR3 size: 15 residues. In germline, CDR1 is SGHTA, CDR2 FQGNSA. The ends were cut back, 3 bases at V and 8 bases at J, with 17 bases in the middle. CDR3 sequence: CASSFPTGAMDIQYF. In nucleotides, the CDR3 is TGTGCCAGCAGCTTCCCCACGGGAGCGATGGACATTCAGTACTTC.

This clonotype turned up a few times. J is TRBJ2-5 and V is TRBV2, with 9 nucleotides matching TRBD2. With V trimmed by 4 bases and J by 3 bases, 3 bases remained unmatched. Germline V gene lookup returns CDR1 SNHLY and CDR2 FYNNEI. The CDR3 has 14 amino acids. CDR3 protein: CASSGVAGEETQYF. CDR3 sequence (DNA): TGTGCCAGCAGTGGGGTAGCGGGAGAAGAGACCCAGTACTTC.

The rearrangement links TRBV4-1 to TRBJ1-4; 8 nucleotides align to TRBD1. The trim removed 5 bases at V and 7 bases at J, leaving 9 bases unmatched. The V gene's germline CDR1 is MGHRA and CDR2 YSYEKL. The CDR3 totals 15 residues. The CDR3 spells CASSSRTGRGEKLFF. The CDR3 DNA sequence: TGCGCCAGCAGCTCCCGGACAGGGCGGGGTGAAAAACTGTTTTTT.

Turning to this clonotype: One base away lies a much larger clone, so this may be a sequencing read error. The chain carries TRBV19 and TRBJ2-7; D remains ambiguous. V was clipped by 3 bases and J by 1 base, with 10 bases between them. CDR1 is LNHDA, CDR2 SQIVND, per germline (reference sequence). The CDR3 sequence is 14 residues long. The CDR3 nucleotides read TGTGCCAGTAGTATTGTCTCGTTGTCCTACGAGCAGTACTTC. It specifies CASSIVSLSYEQYF.

Remarks on this clonotype: This may be a read error, as it is one base from a much larger clone. The J gene is TRBJ2-3, the V gene TRBV12-3 or TRBV12-4; D is possibly TRBD1 or TRBD2 (5 bases each). This CDR3 is 14 amino acids long. The DNA of the CDR3 is TGTGCCAGCAGTTCCGGCAGGGAGCCAGATATGCAGTATTTT. Translated, it gives CASSSGREPDMQYF.

DNA for the CDR3: TGTGCCAGCAGAGGGGGTTTCGGCTACACCTTC. It specifies CASRGGFGYTF. The J gene is TRBJ1-2, the V gene TRBV28; D is possibly TRBD1 (6 bases). Trimming removed 6 bases from V and 8 bases from J, with 10 bases in between. The germline CDR1 and CDR2 sequences are MDHEN and SYDVKM. This CDR3 region has 11 residues.

The CDR3 spells CASSSLDSGWAFF. DNA of the CDR3: TGTGCCAGCAGTTCCCTCGACTCTGGTTGGGCTTTCTTT. The chain carries TRBV28 and TRBJ1-1; no clear D. The CDR3 covers 13 residues. Germline CDR1 reads MDHEN; CDR2 reads SYDVKM. The V and J ends lost 4 bases and 11 bases respectively, with 17 bases between them.

Comment on this clonotype: Being one base from a much bigger clone, this may be a read error. This chain links TRBV28 with TRBJ1-2, with 8 bases identical to TRBD1. Germline loops: CDR1 MDHEN, CDR2 SYDVKM. CDR3 length: 15 amino acids. The CDR3 region is CASSYPTTGDYVYTF. In DNA, the CDR3 is TGTGCCAGCAGTTACCCCACGACAGGGGACTATGTCTACACCTTC.

A word on this clonotype: This may arise from a read error, as a much more abundant clone is one base away. The chain employs TRBV7-9 and TRBJ2-5; D is uncertain. Germline CDR1 and CDR2: SEHNR and FQNEAQ (reference sequence). The CDR3 contains 10 residues. Trimming cost V 5 bases and J 5 bases, with 3 bases left between them. The CDR3 loop is CASSHETQYF. CDR3 bases: TGTGCCAGCAGCCATGAGACCCAGTACTTC. Together with reference TRBV7-9 and TRBJ2-5, the CDR3 gives the full variable domain: DTGVSQNPRHKITKRGQNVTFRCDPISEHNRLYWYRQTLGQGPEFLTYFQNEAQLEKSRLLSDRFSAERPKGSFSTLEIQRTEQGDSAMYLCASSHETQYFGPGTRLLVL.

In this sample, this clonotype turned up once. A much larger clone is a single base away; this may be a read error. The chain joins TRBV2 to TRBJ2-3; D is undetermined. The length of the CDR3 is 17 residues. Looked up from germline, CDR1 is SNHLY and CDR2 is FYNNEI. The V end was cut by 4 bases, the J end by 3 bases, with 20 bases between. CDR3 sequence (DNA): TGTGCCAGCAGTGGGACCTCTTCCCCACCGATGACAGATACGCAGTATTTT. Its protein product is CASSGTSSPPMTDTQYF. The full variable domain, in which reference TRBV2 and TRBJ2-3 provide the parts outside the CDR3, is EPEVTQTPSHQVTQMGQEVILRCVPISNHLYFYWYRQILGQKVEFLVSFYNNEISEKSEIFDDQFSVERPDGSNFTLKIRSTKLEDSAMYFCASSGTSSPPMTDTQYFGPGTRLTVL.

For this clonotype: The junction and the germline gene differ at one end; a read error may be behind it. This chain links TRBV9 with TRBJ2-7, with D maybe TRBD2 (7 bases). The CDR3 sequence is 16 residues long. Germline CDR1 reads SGDLS; CDR2 reads YYNGEE. The CDR3, as DNA: TGTGCCCGCAGCGTAGGGGGGGGAGGCTCTCCCTACGAGCAGTACTTC. It is translated as CARSVGGGGSPYEQYF.

This clonotype was counted many times. The chain joins TRBV5-4 to TRBJ2-3; 10 bases align to TRBD2. V lost 7 bases and J lost 4; bases outside the gene matches: 12. In germline, CDR1 is SGHNT, CDR2 YYREEE (reference sequence). The CDR3 covers 16 residues. In DNA, the CDR3 is TGTGCCAGCTTCCCCCTCGGACTAGCGGTCCCAGATACGCAGTATTTT. It is translated as CASFPLGLAVPDTQYF.

Concerning this clonotype itself: The final CDR3 position lacks the conserved phenylalanine or tryptophan, pointing to a likely read error. It is unclear where the CDR3 begins or ends on the DNA, so no DNA is shown, and the CDR3 is as TCRdb lists it. The V gene is TRBV11-2, the J gene TRBJ2-1; the D call in the table, TRBD2, was not verified against the DNA. Including both end residues, the CDR3 is 17 amino acids long. Germline assignment: CDR1 SGHAT and CDR2 FQNNGV. CDR3 residues: CASSSGRTSGSYNEQII.

In its sample, this clonotype is medium-sized. This chain links TRBV29-1 with TRBJ2-3; tentative D call: TRBD2 (5 bases). The ends were cut back, 3 bases at V and 2 bases at J, with 9 bases in the middle. CDR1 and CDR2 (germline): SQVTM, ANQGSEA. CDR3 length: 13 residues. The CDR3 sequence: CSVEWESTDTQYF. The CDR3 DNA sequence: TGCAGCGTTGAGTGGGAGTCCACAGATACGCAGTATTTT.

This clonotype appeared a single time. This may arise from a read error, as a much more abundant clone is one base away. The V gene is TRBV28, the J gene TRBJ1-4; the D is unclear. The CDR3 length is 13 residues. CDR1 and CDR2 from the germline V gene are MDHEN and SYDVKM. CDR3 DNA: TGTGCCAGCAGTAGACAAGAAGCTGAAAAACTGATTTTT. This sequence encodes CASSRQEAEKLIF.

About this clonotype itself: A much larger clone is a single base away; this may be a read error. The V gene is TRBV7-3, the J gene TRBJ1-2; D call uncertain. The germline gives CDR1 SGHTA, CDR2 FQGTGA. The CDR3 has 12 amino acids. CDR3 DNA sequence: TGTGCCAGCAGCTTATTACAACCAACTTACGCCTTC. This codes for CASSLLQPTYAF. The full variable domain, with the rest looked up from reference TRBV7-3 and TRBJ1-2, is GAGVSQTPSNKVTEKGKYVELRCDPISGHTALYWYRQSLGQGPEFLIYFQGTGAADDSGLPNDRFFAVRPEGSVSTLKIQRTERGDSAVYLCASSLLQPTYAFGSGTRLTVV.

In this sample, this clonotype turned up a few times. The V call is TRBV6-5, the J call TRBJ2-3; a possible D gene is TRBD1 (6 bases). Germline CDR1 MNHEY, CDR2 SVGAGI. V was clipped by 4 bases and J by 3 bases, with 17 bases between them. The CDR3 loop spans 16 amino acids. The CDR3 nucleotides read TGTGCCAGCAGTTTGGGGGCTAGCCTTCTGACAGATACGCAGTATTTT. It yields the protein CASSLGASLLTDTQYF.

The CDR3 DNA sequence: TGTGCCAGCAGTTTATTTGAGGGTATCTACGAGCAGTACTTC. Encoded protein: CASSLFEGIYEQYF. The chain joins TRBV28 to TRBJ2-7, with D possibly being TRBD2 (5 bases). CDR1 and CDR2 from the germline V gene are MDHEN and SYDVKM. Trimming removed 1 base at V and 3 bases at J, with 10 bases between. This CDR3 region has 14 residues.

The CDR3 loop is CATSRQGGAGSTDTQYF. The CDR3 region has the DNA TGTGCCACCAGCAGACAAGGGGGAGCGGGAAGCACAGATACGCAGTATTTT. The V call is TRBV15, the J call TRBJ2-3; weak D call: TRBD2 (7 bases). Germline CDR1 reads LNHNV; CDR2 reads YYDKDF (reference sequence). V lost 2 bases and J lost 0, with 15 bases in between. The CDR3 consists of 17 residues.

This clonotype occurred a few times. The genes are TRBV4-3 and TRBJ2-7; D remains unclear. Germline V lookup: CDR1 LGHNA, CDR2 YSLEER. Trimming removed 1 base at V and 6 bases at J, with 10 bases between. CDR3 length: 13 amino acids. CDR3: CASSQGVGAEQYF. The CDR3 region has the DNA TGCGCCAGCAGCCAAGGAGTCGGAGCCGAGCAGTACTTC.

On this clonotype: A much more abundant neighbour one base away suggests this may be a read error. The CDR3 region is CASSAGTSRMYF. The CDR3 DNA follows: TGTGCCAGCAGCGCTGGGACCAGCCGTATGTACTTC. The chain uses TRBV9 and TRBJ2-7; D is tentatively TRBD1 or TRBD2 (5 bases each). V was trimmed by 3 bases and J by 12 bases, leaving 16 bases between them. The CDR3 is 12 amino acids. CDR1 is SGDLS, CDR2 YYNGEE, per germline.

The V and J genes are TRBV12-3 or TRBV12-4 and TRBJ2-1, with D perhaps matching TRBD2 (6 bases). The ends were cut back, 7 bases at V and 7 bases at J, with 17 bases in the middle. The CDR3 totals 14 residues. This CDR3 reads CASTWYRAGNEQFF. CDR3 sequence (DNA): TGTGCCAGCACCTGGTATCGCGCGGGGAATGAGCAGTTCTTC.

This clonotype was picked up a small number of times. The chain recombines TRBV10-3 with TRBJ1-1; D not certain. Looked up from germline, CDR1 is ENHRY and CDR2 is SYGVKD. V lost 2 bases and J 0 bases, leaving 13 bases between the germline ends. CDR3 length: 16 amino acids. The CDR3 DNA reads as TGTGCCATCAGTGAGAAATTGTCAGGAATGAACACTGAAGCTTTCTTT. Amino acids: CAISEKLSGMNTEAFF.

This clonotype was counted ten times or more. V gene TRBV9 combines with J gene TRBJ2-4; maybe TRBD2 (6 bases). Germline CDR1 and CDR2: SGDLS and YYNGEE. The CDR3 spans 14 residues. Trimming shortened V by 3 bases and J by 5 bases, and 12 bases separated the two germline ends. The CDR3 region is CASSGITGENIQYF. The CDR3 nucleotides are TGTGCCAGCAGCGGAATAACGGGAGAAAACATTCAGTACTTC. Full variable domain (rest looked up from reference TRBV9 and TRBJ2-4): DSGVTQTPKHLITATGQRVTLRCSPRSGDLSVYWYQQSLDQGLQFLIQYYNGEERAKGNILERFSAQQFPDLHSELNLSSLELGDSALYFCASSGITGENIQYFGAGTRLSVL.